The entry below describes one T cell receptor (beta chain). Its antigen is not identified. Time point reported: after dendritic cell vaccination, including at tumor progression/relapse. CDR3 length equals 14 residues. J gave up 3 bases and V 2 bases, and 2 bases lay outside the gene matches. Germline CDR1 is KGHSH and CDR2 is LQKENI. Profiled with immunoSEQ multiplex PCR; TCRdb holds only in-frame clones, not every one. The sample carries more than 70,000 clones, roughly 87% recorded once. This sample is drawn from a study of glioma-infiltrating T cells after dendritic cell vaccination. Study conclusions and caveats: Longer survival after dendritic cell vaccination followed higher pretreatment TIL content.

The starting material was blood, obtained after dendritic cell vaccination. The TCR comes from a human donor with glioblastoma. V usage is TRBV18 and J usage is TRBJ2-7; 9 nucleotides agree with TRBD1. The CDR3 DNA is TGTGCCAGCTCACCAGGACAGGGGTTCTACGAGCAGTACTTC. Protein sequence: CASSPGQGFYEQYF.